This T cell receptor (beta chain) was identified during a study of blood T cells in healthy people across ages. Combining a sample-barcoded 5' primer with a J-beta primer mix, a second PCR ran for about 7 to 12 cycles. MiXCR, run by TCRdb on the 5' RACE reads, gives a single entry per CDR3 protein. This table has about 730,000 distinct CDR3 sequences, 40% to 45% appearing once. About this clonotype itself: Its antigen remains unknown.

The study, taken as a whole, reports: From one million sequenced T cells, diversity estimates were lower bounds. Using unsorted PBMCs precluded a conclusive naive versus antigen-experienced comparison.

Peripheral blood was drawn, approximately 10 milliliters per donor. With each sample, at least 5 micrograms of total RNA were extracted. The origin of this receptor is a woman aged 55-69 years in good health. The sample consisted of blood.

The chain's CDR3 is CASSDGQGPGKNIQYF. The CDR3 bases are TGCGCCAGCAGCGATGGACAGGGCCCCGGCAAAAACATTCAGTACTTC. The V and J genes are TRBV5-1 and TRBJ2-4; 8 bases are shared with TRBD1. Per the germline V gene, CDR1 is SGHRS and CDR2 is YFSETQ. Trimming at V came to 4 bases and at J to 3 bases, leaving 9 bases not matched to a gene. The length of the CDR3 is 16 residues.